Below are 7 T cell receptor beta chains sequenced from a single sample in a study of T cells after somatic rescue of genetic block. Sequencing was performed with immunoSEQ multiplex PCR; in TCRdb, only in-frame clones are kept and a portion is missing. The sample carries 11,000 to 15,000 clones, over 65% recorded once. The sequenced material came from peripheral blood mononuclear cells (PBMCs). The source is a boy aged 10-17 years.

The chain recombines TRBV5-5 with TRBJ1-5, with no clear D. The CDR3 totals 15 residues. V was clipped by 0 bases and J by 0 bases, with 7 bases between them. CDR1 is SGHKS, CDR2 YYEKEE, per germline (reference sequence). CDR3 sequence (DNA): TGTGCCAGCAGCTTGGGACCTAATAGCAATCAGCCCCAGCATTTT. This encodes CASSLGPNSNQPQHF.

V usage is TRBV10-2 and J usage is TRBJ1-6; D is unresolved. Germline CDR1 and CDR2: WSHSY and SAAADI. This CDR3 has 15 amino acids. Deletions cut 4 bases from V and 0 bases from J, with 7 bases between. The DNA of the CDR3 is TGCGCCAGCAGTGGAGGAAGCTCCTATAATTCACCCCTCCACTTT. Protein: CASSGGSSYNSPLHF.

The chain couples TRBV27 to TRBJ2-7, with 9 bases that match TRBD1. CDR1 is MNHEY and CDR2 is SMNVEV in the germline V gene (reference sequence). V was clipped by 5 bases and J by 2 bases; unmatched bases: 7. The CDR3 runs 15 residues. In DNA form, the CDR3 reads TGTGCCAGCAGTCCCCGGCGACAGGGGGCCTACGAGCAGTACTTC. Translated, it gives CASSPRRQGAYEQYF.

By frequency in the sample, this clone is medium-sized. The rearrangement links TRBV30 to TRBJ1-5; no firm D call. This CDR3 has 13 amino acids. Germline lookup yields CDR1 GTSNPN and CDR2 SVGIG (reference sequence). V lost 2 bases and J 1 base, leaving 6 bases between the germline ends. This chain's CDR3 is CAWSLQSNQPQHF. The CDR3 coding sequence is TGTGCCTGGAGTTTACAGAGCAATCAGCCCCAGCATTTT.

The chain joins TRBV23-1 to TRBJ1-5; D call uncertain. TRBV23-1 is designated an ORF whose function remains uncertain. The CDR3 sequence is 14 residues long. Trimming removed 7 bases from V and 2 bases from J, with 12 bases in between. Here the CDR3 reads CASKRPEGNQPQHF. The CDR3, as DNA: TGCGCCAGCAAGAGACCCGAGGGCAATCAGCCCCAGCATTTT.

The genes are TRBV10-3 and TRBJ1-2, with D possibly being TRBD1 (6 bases). With 3 bases removed from V and 6 bases from J, the gap between germline ends came to 11 bases. The CDR3 covers 13 residues. Germline V gene lookup returns CDR1 ENHRY and CDR2 SYGVKD. CDR3 amino acids: CAISDHNRDGYTF. The CDR3 DNA reads TGTGCCATCAGTGATCACAACAGGGATGGCTACACCTTC.

The rearrangement joins TRBV7-9 to TRBJ1-2; the match to TRBD1 covers 11 bases. The V and J ends lost 2 bases and 6 bases, in that order; junction bases with no gene match: 2. The CDR3 is made up of 14 amino acids. Per germline, CDR1 SEHNR and CDR2 FQNEAQ (reference sequence). CDR3 in amino acids: CASSLTGQGDGYTF. As DNA, the CDR3 is TGTGCCAGCAGCTTAACGGGACAGGGGGATGGCTACACCTTC. Full variable domain (remainder filled in from reference TRBV7-9 and TRBJ1-2): DTGVSQNPRHKITKRGQNVTFRCDPISEHNRLYWYRQTLGQGPEFLTYFQNEAQLEKSRLLSDRFSAERPKGSFSTLEIQRTEQGDSAMYLCASSLTGQGDGYTFGSGTRLTVV.